This entry lists 12 T cell receptor beta chains sequenced from one sample in a study of cytomegalovirus exposure and HLA in healthy donors. 13 Jbeta primers and 60 Vbeta primers were used for the PCR. TCRdb's copy holds only in-frame clones and misses some; the assay was immunoSEQ multiplex PCR. Counted here are under 150,000 clones, approximately 80% occurring once; the ten biggest clones make up around 1.2%. Sequencing was done on a sample of PBMCs. These receptors all come from a girl aged 2-15 years in good health and CMV-seronegative.

The chain combines TRBV5-6 with TRBJ2-7, with unresolved D. Germline lookup yields CDR1 SGHDT and CDR2 YYEEEE. V dropped 1 base and J dropped 5 bases, with 10 bases sitting between them. The CDR3 covers 13 residues. The CDR3 DNA reads as TGTGCCAGCAGCTTGTGGAGCTTCGACGAGCAGTACTTC. Amino acid sequence: CASSLWSFDEQYF.

The chain links TRBV5-1 to TRBJ2-2; weak D call: TRBD2 (6 bases). Per the germline V gene, CDR1 is SGHRS and CDR2 is YFSETQ. CDR3 length: 14 amino acids. The V end lost 0 bases, the J end lost 9 bases, and 12 bases lay between the germline ends. CDR3 protein: CASSLDGGWRELFF. CDR3 coding DNA: TGCGCCAGCAGCTTGGACGGGGGTTGGAGGGAGCTGTTTTTT. Filled out from reference TRBV5-1 and TRBJ2-2, the complete variable domain reads KAGVTQTPRYLIKTRGQQVTLSCSPISGHRSVSWYQQTPGQGLQFLFEYFSETQRNKGNFPGRFSGRQFSNSRSEMNVSTLELGDSALYLCASSLDGGWRELFFGEGSRLTVL.

The chain employs TRBV6-6 and TRBJ1-1; D uncertain. The V end was cut by 6 bases, the J end by 4 bases, with 12 bases between. The CDR3 is 13 residues long. CDR1 and CDR2 from the germline V gene are MNHNY and SVGAGI (reference sequence). CDR3 protein: CASSHLSGTEAFF. The CDR3 DNA is TGTGCCAGCAGCCACCTATCGGGCACTGAAGCTTTCTTT.

The chain links TRBV15 to TRBJ1-2; D unclear. The length of the CDR3 is 16 residues. The germline V gene encodes CDR1 LNHNV and CDR2 YYDKDF (reference sequence). V lost 0 bases and J 6 bases, leaving 17 bases between the germline ends. Here the CDR3 DNA reads TGTGCCACCAGCAGAGATCCCGGCGGAAGTTGGGATGGCTACACCTTC. Translated, it gives CATSRDPGGSWDGYTF.

This chain joins TRBV5-4 and TRBJ1-2; D might be TRBD1 (5 bases). CDR1 and CDR2 from the germline V gene are SGHNT and YYREEE (reference sequence). CDR3 length: 13 residues. Trimming shortened V by 3 bases and J by 5 bases, and 11 bases separated the two germline ends. CDR3 residues: CASSSFQGYGYTF. In nucleotides, the CDR3 is TGTGCCAGCAGCTCGTTCCAGGGATATGGCTACACCTTC.

This clone has more than one count but fewer than ten. The chain carries TRBV6-1 and TRBJ2-5; D might be TRBD2 (5 bases). V lost 3 bases and J lost 2, with 7 bases in between. The CDR3 is made up of 13 amino acids. Germline CDR1 and CDR2: MNHNS and SASEGT. The CDR3 nucleotides read TGTGCCAGCAGTGAGACGGGACAAGAGACCCAGTACTTC. This translates into CASSETGQETQYF.

CDR3 DNA sequence: TGTGCCAGCAATCCAACAGAGCTCAGCTCCTACAATGAGCAGTTCTTC. Translating it yields CASNPTELSSYNEQFF. The J gene is TRBJ2-1, the V gene TRBV28; D call uncertain. V lost 7 bases to trimming and J lost 0 bases, with 16 bases between them. Germline V gene data show CDR1 as MDHEN and CDR2 as SYDVKM. CDR3 length equals 16 residues.

The chain combines TRBV28 with TRBJ1-1; unclear D gene. In germline, CDR1 is MDHEN, CDR2 SYDVKM. With 4 bases removed from V and 6 bases from J, the gap between germline ends came to 12 bases. This CDR3 contains 13 residues. The CDR3 reads CASSSSGRPEAFF. CDR3 DNA: TGTGCCAGCAGTTCCTCAGGTCGCCCTGAAGCTTTCTTT.

The chain links TRBV7-9 to TRBJ2-7; possible D gene TRBD2, 5 bases. V lost 2 bases and J lost 5, with 28 bases in between. The CDR3 loop spans 19 amino acids. Germline CDR1 reads SEHNR; CDR2 reads FQNEAQ (reference sequence). Here the CDR3 DNA reads TGTGCCAGCAGCTTATATCCTATGAAAAGACGCCGAGGGAACAACGAGCAGTACTTC. This codes for CASSLYPMKRRRGNNEQYF.

The chain combines TRBV29-1 with TRBJ2-7, with D possibly being TRBD1 (8 bases). From germline, CDR1 is SQVTM and CDR2 ANQGSEA. The CDR3 consists of 13 residues. Trimming shortened V by 7 bases and J by 3 bases, and 16 bases separated the two germline ends. CDR3 loop: CSAAGQASYEQYF. As DNA, the CDR3 is TGCAGCGCAGCGGGACAGGCCAGCTACGAGCAGTACTTC.

The V gene is TRBV2, the J gene TRBJ2-1; TRBD1 matches 9 bases. The CDR3 runs 16 residues. CDR1 is SNHLY and CDR2 is FYNNEI in the germline V gene. Trimming cost V 4 bases and J 7 bases; bases outside gene matches: 11. The CDR3: CASSGTGALRPNEQFF. The CDR3 bases are TGTGCCAGCAGTGGGACAGGGGCCCTTAGACCTAATGAGCAGTTCTTC.

This clone was detected once. As DNA, the CDR3 is TGTGCCAGCCTCCGGGACAGCTATGGCTACACCTTC. Amino acids: CASLRDSYGYTF. The chain recombines TRBV30 with TRBJ1-2; TRBD1 matches at 7 bases. J gave up 4 bases and V 8 bases, and 7 bases lay outside the gene matches. CDR3 length: 12 amino acids. Germline CDR1 reads GTSNPN; CDR2 reads SVGIG (reference sequence).